These T cell receptor beta chains were read from a single sample in a study of control samples from healthy donors and cancer patients. Method: immunoSEQ multiplex PCR; TCRdb's copy keeps in-frame clones and lacks some. Of just over 150,000 clones in the sample, approximately 96% were seen once. The sequenced material came from blood. The receptors were gathered from a middle-aged woman in good health. CDR3s include the opening cysteine and the closing phenylalanine or tryptophan. The D gene is left open where the match is weak.

v_gene: TRBV7-2; d_gene: -; j_gene: TRBJ1-6; CDR3aa: CASSLVPENSPLHF; CDR3nt: TGTGCCAGCAGCTTAGTCCCAGAAAATTCACCCCTCCACTTT
v_gene: TRBV4-3; d_gene: TRBD1; j_gene: TRBJ1-3; CDR3aa: CASSGSGQGFGNTIYF; CDR3nt: TGCGCCAGCAGCGGTTCGGGACAGGGCTTCGGAAACACCATATATTTT
v_gene: TRBV3-1/TRBV3-2; d_gene: -; j_gene: TRBJ2-7; CDR3aa: CASSLKQGREQYF; CDR3nt: TGTGCCAGCAGCCTAAAACAGGGTCGCGAGCAGTACTTC
v_gene: TRBV5-1; d_gene: TRBD1; j_gene: TRBJ1-1; CDR3aa: CASSLTQGAFTEAFF; CDR3nt: TGCGCCAGCAGCTTGACACAGGGGGCCTTCACTGAAGCTTTCTTT
v_gene: TRBV10-3; d_gene: -; j_gene: TRBJ2-2; CDR3aa: CAISILAETGELFF; CDR3nt: TGTGCCATCAGTATATTAGCGGAGACCGGGGAGCTGTTTTTT
v_gene: TRBV4-3; d_gene: -; j_gene: TRBJ2-3; CDR3aa: CASSQDIRGGGDTQYF; CDR3nt: TGCGCCAGCAGCCAAGATATACGGGGAGGGGGAGATACGCAGTATTTT
v_gene: TRBV27; d_gene: -; j_gene: TRBJ1-2; CDR3aa: CASSGGAWGYTF; CDR3nt: TGTGCCAGCAGCGGGGGGGCTTGGGGCTACACCTTC
v_gene: TRBV28; d_gene: -; j_gene: TRBJ2-7; CDR3aa: CASSDDGFRGGYEQYF; CDR3nt: TGTGCCAGCAGCGATGACGGATTTCGTGGAGGGTACGAGCAGTACTTC
v_gene: TRBV15; d_gene: -; j_gene: TRBJ1-4; CDR3aa: CATSREVGTGEKLFF; CDR3nt: TGTGCCACCAGCAGAGAGGTTGGGACCGGGGAAAAACTGTTTTTT
v_gene: TRBV19; d_gene: -; j_gene: TRBJ2-3; CDR3aa: CASSSLSSDTQYF; CDR3nt: TGTGCCAGTAGTAGCCTTTCCAGCGATACGCAGTATTTT
v_gene: TRBV5-5; d_gene: -; j_gene: TRBJ2-2; CDR3aa: CASSPLGTGELFF; CDR3nt: TGTGCCAGCAGCCCTCTTGGGACCGGGGAGCTGTTTTTT